The subject of this entry is one TCR beta chain. Its antigen remains unidentified. Repertoires were generated with immunoSEQ multiplex PCR, while TCRdb's copy carries only in-frame clones and drops some. The repertoire consists of more than 300,000 clones, with 85% occurring once and the leading ten covering 2.1%. Treatment reported: some 19 received Ad26.COV2.S at low or high dose, single or two shots; 5 received placebo; per-sample allocation not given. Collection of samples fell on day 63 after the first vaccine or placebo injection. This Boston cohort included adults aged 18-55 years. These data originate in a study of Ad26.COV2.S vaccination and SARS-CoV-2 variants. Study in general: A COV1001 Ad26.COV2.S trial-arm participant provided the sample. Points from the study as a whole: The study found higher spike-specific TCR breadth in vaccine than placebo recipients. Vaccine and placebo groups showed comparable non-spike TCR breadth.

The sample consisted of peripheral blood, taken in a trial of Ad26.COV2.S vaccine versus placebo. The TCR was taken from a person aged 18-60 years who received the Ad26.COV2.S COVID-19 vaccine or a placebo.

For the CDR3, the DNA is TGTGCCAGCAGCTTGTCTGGCCGGTTGAACACTGAAGCTTTCTTT. Its translation is CASSLSGRLNTEAFF. The chain combines TRBV5-6 with TRBJ1-1, with D uncertain. Trimming took 1 base from V and 0 from J, leaving 10 bases between them. The CDR3 has 15 residues. CDR1 SGHDT and CDR2 YYEEEE come from the germline V gene.